This TCR beta chain was identified during a study of shared clonotypes between healthy human individuals. General study findings and limits: Memory subsets generally showed smaller estimated richness than naive subsets did.

A single count supports this clone. Its antigen is currently unknown. A junction end diverges from the germline sequence, so it may reflect a read error. The data were produced by immunoSEQ multiplex PCR, yet TCRdb's version contains in-frame clones alone and is incomplete. Of 110,000 or so clones in the sample, 68% were seen once. The TCR sequence derives from a woman aged 25 to 39 in good health. Sequenced input: memory CD8+ T cells sorted from blood. Subset noted: CD45RO+ cells pooled with CCR7-negative TemRA cells.

The CDR3 DNA follows: TGTGCCAGTACCGGGACGCGCACCGGGGGCTATGGCTACACCTTT. This translates into CASTGTRTGGYGYTF. The chain recombines TRBV19 with TRBJ1-2; a possible D gene is TRBD1 (6 bases). The CDR3 runs to 15 residues. The V gene's germline CDR1 is LNHDA and CDR2 SQIVND (reference sequence).